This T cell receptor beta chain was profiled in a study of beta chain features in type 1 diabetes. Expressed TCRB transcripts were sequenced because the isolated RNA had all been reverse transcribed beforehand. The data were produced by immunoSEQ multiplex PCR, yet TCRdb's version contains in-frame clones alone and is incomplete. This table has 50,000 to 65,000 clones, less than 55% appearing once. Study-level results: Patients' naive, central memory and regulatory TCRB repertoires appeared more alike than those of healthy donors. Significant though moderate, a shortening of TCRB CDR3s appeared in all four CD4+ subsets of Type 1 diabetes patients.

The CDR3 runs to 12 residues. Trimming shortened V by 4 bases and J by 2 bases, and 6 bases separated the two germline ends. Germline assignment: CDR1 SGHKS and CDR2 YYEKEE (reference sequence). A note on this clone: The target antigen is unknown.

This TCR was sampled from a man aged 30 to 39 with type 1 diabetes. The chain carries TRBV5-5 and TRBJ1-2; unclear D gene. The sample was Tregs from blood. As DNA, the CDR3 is TGTGCCAGCAGCGGGGAGAACTATGGCTACACCTTC. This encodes CASSGENYGYTF.